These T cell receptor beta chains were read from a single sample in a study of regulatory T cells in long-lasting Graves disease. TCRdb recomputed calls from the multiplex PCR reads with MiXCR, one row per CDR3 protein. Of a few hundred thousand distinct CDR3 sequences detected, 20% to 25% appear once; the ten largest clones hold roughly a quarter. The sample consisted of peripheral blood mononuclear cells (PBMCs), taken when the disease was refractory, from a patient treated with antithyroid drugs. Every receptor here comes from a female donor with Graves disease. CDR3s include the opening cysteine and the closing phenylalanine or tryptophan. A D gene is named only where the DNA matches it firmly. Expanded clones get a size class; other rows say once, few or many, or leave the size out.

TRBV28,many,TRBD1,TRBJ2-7,CASSFNRGQGTYEQYF,TGTGCCAGCAGTTTCAACAGGGGACAGGGGACCTACGAGCAGTACTTC
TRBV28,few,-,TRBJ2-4,CASGKGRGRGVAKNIQYF,TGTGCCAGTGGGAAGGGCAGGGGTCGAGGGGTAGCCAAAAACATTCAGTACTTC
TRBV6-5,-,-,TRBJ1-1,CASSYSIGREGWNEAFF,TGTGCCAGCAGTTACTCGATTGGCAGGGAGGGGTGGAATGAAGCTTTCTTT
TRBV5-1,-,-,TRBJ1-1,CASSLEGWEEAFF,TGCGCCAGCAGCTTGGAGGGGTGGGAGGAAGCTTTCTTT
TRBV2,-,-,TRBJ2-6,CASSFNRDHSGANVLTF,TGTGCCAGCAGCTTTAACAGGGACCACTCTGGGGCCAACGTCCTGACTTTC
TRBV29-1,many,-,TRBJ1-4,CSASNEKLFF,TGCAGCGCAAGTAATGAAAAACTGTTTTTT
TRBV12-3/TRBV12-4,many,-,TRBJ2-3,CASSFSDTQYF,TGTGCCAGCAGCTTTTCAGATACGCAGTATTTT
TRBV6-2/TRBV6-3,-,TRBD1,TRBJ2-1,CASSRDRDNEQFF,TGTGCCAGCAGCCGGGACAGGGATAATGAGCAGTTCTTC
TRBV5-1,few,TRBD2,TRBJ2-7,CASSVGLAGYEQYF,TGTGCCAGCAGCGTAGGGCTAGCGGGTTACGAGCAGTACTTC
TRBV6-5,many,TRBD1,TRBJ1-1,CASSYSNRGQAEAFF,TGTGCCAGCAGTTACTCGAACAGGGGGCAGGCTGAAGCTTTCTTT
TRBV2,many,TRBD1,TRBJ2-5,CASNKDRGARETQYF,TGTGCCAGCAACAAGGACAGGGGGGCGAGGGAGACCCAGTACTTC
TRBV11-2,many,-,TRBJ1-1,CASSLIRGFGTEAFF,TGTGCCAGCAGCTTAATAAGGGGATTCGGCACTGAAGCTTTCTTT
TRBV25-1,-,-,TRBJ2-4,CASSDGGSKNIQYF,TGTGCCAGCAGTGACGGTGGGTCCAAAAACATTCAGTACTTC
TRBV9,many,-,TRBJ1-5,CASSVGWDQPQHF,TGTGCCAGCAGCGTAGGTTGGGATCAGCCCCAGCATTTT
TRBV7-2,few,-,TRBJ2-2,CASSFTDTGELFF,TGTGCCAGCAGCTTCACAGACACCGGGGAGCTGTTTTTT
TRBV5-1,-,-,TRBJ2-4,CASSQPGAREQYF,TGCGCCAGCAGTCAACCGGGGGCGAGGGAACAGTACTTC
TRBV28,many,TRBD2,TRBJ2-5,CASKRSGTSGRETQYF,TGTGCCAGCAAGAGAAGCGGGACTAGCGGGAGGGAGACCCAGTACTTC
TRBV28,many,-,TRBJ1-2,CASSPGGLDYGYTF,TGTGCCAGCAGCCCGGGAGGGTTGGACTATGGCTACACCTTC
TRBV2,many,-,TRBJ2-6,CASTIPSGANVLTF,TGTGCCAGCACCATCCCCTCTGGGGCCAACGTCCTGACTTTC
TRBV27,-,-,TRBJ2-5,CASRASEARLTQYF,TGTGCCAGCCGCGCATCGGAGGCGAGACTGACCCAGTACTTC
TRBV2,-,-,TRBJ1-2,CASRYELDSFASYTF,TGTGCCAGCAGATACGAACTCGACTCCTTCGCCTCCTACACCTTC
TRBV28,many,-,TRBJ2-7,CASSLPGALVEQYF,TGTGCCAGCAGTTTACCAGGGGCCCTCGTCGAGCAGTACTTC
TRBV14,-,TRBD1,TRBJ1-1,CASSLIQGRAGGTEAFF,TGTGCCAGCAGCCTTATACAGGGGAGGGCCGGGGGCACTGAAGCTTTCTTT
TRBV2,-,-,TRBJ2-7,CASSTGPADSYPYEQYF,TGTGCCAGCAGCACGGGCCCGGCCGACAGCTACCCATACGAGCAGTACTTC
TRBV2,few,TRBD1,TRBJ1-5,CASSLYPGQGGGNQPQHF,TGTGCCAGCAGTTTATACCCGGGACAGGGGGGAGGCAATCAGCCCCAGCATTTT
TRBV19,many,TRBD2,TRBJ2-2,CASRGGAHTGELFF,TGTGCCAGTCGGGGGGGGGCCCACACCGGGGAGCTGTTTTTT
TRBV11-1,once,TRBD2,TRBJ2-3,CASSTTKREYGTDTQYF,TGTGCCAGCAGCACTACCAAGCGGGAGTACGGGACAGATACGCAGTATTTT
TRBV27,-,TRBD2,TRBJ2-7,CASSLRLAGDTHEQYF,TGTGCCAGCAGTTTACGACTAGCGGGAGATACCCACGAGCAGTACTTC
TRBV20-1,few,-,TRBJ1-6,CSARGDRNSPLHF,TGCAGTGCTAGAGGAGACAGAAATTCACCCCTCCACTTT
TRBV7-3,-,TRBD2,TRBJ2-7,CASSFVLAGGPDHEQYF,TGTGCCAGCAGCTTCGTGCTAGCGGGAGGGCCCGACCACGAGCAGTACTTC
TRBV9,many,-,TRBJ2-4,CASSVSNGNIQYF,TGTGCCAGCAGCGTAAGCAATGGCAACATTCAGTACTTC
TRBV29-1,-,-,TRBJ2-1,CSALGLSENEQFF,TGCAGCGCATTAGGGTTAAGTGAGAATGAGCAGTTCTTC
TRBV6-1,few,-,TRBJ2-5,CASSLRGPGVAQETQYF,TGTGCCAGCAGTCTAAGGGGCCCGGGAGTGGCGCAAGAGACCCAGTACTTC
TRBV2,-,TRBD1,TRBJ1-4,CASNRGTNEKLFF,TGTGCCAGCAACAGGGGAACTAATGAAAAACTGTTTTTT
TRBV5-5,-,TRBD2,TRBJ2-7,CASSQDAGVAEEQYF,TGTGCCAGCAGCCAAGATGCGGGAGTAGCAGAGGAGCAGTACTTC
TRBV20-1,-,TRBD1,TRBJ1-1,CSASSGGGTEAFF,TGCAGTGCTAGCTCAGGGGGCGGCACTGAAGCTTTCTTT
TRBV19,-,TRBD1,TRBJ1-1,CASSGQDNTEAFF,TGTGCCAGTAGCGGACAGGATAACACTGAAGCTTTCTTT
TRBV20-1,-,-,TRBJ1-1,CSARDTGHVMYPFF,TGCAGTGCTAGAGATACGGGACATGTTATGTATCCTTTCTTT
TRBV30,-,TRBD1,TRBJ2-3,CAWERQGRTDTQYF,TGTGCCTGGGAGAGACAGGGGCGAACAGATACGCAGTATTTT
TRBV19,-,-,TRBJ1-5,CASSITGPGPQPQHF,TGTGCCAGTAGTATAACCGGCCCAGGGCCCCAGCCCCAGCATTTT
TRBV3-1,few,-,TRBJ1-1,CASSHLPGPLARTEAFF,TGTGCCAGCAGCCACCTACCGGGACCGCTCGCGAGGACTGAAGCTTTCTTT
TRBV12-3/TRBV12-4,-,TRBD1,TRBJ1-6,CASSLAQGALRDSRNSPLHF,TGTGCCAGCAGTTTAGCGCAGGGGGCGCTGAGGGACTCCAGGAATTCACCCCTCCACTTT
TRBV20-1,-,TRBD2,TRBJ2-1,CSARDGRLAGVNEQFF,TGCAGTGCTAGAGATGGTCGGCTAGCGGGAGTAAATGAGCAGTTCTTC
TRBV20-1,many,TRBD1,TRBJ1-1,CSARDSDRGVPEAFF,TGCAGTGCTAGAGATAGCGACAGGGGCGTCCCTGAAGCTTTCTTT
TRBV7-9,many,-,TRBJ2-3,CASRTSGRVDTQYF,TGTGCCAGCAGGACATCGGGACGAGTTGATACGCAGTATTTT
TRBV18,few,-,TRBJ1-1,CASSPTSNMNTEAFF,TGTGCCAGCTCACCGACGTCGAACATGAACACTGAAGCTTTCTTT
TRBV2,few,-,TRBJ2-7,CASSPLPGANPSGEQYF,TGTGCCAGCAGCCCATTACCCGGGGCCAACCCATCGGGGGAGCAGTACTTC
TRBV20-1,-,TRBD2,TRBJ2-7,CSARYLASGKSSYEQYF,TGCAGTGCTAGATACCTAGCAAGCGGGAAGAGCTCCTACGAGCAGTACTTC
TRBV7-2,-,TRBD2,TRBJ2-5,CVSSSTSGLLGETQYF,TGTGTCAGCAGCTCGACTAGCGGTCTACTGGGAGAGACCCAGTACTTC
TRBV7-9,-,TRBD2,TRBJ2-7,CASSLWEGQQYF,TGTGCCAGCAGCTTGTGGGAGGGCCAGCAGTACTTC
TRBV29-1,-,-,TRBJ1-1,CSGESEAMNTEAFF,TGCAGCGGGGAATCGGAGGCGATGAACACTGAAGCTTTCTTT